This T cell receptor beta chain was identified during a study of blood T cell repertoires in COVID-19. About the study: Sites in the United States, Italy and Spain provided acute and convalescent COVID-19 samples. PBMCs, B-cell-depleted T cells, or T cells were the source of the cDNA or gDNA that made up the material.

CDR1 SGHNT and CDR2 YYREEE come from the germline V gene (reference sequence). V lost 2 bases, J lost 2 bases, and 3 bases stayed unmatched. CDR3 length: 15 amino acids. This clone was observed once. In the authors' methods: Reference gene primer amplification gave estimated nucleated cell counts. Clones were read by immunoSEQ multiplex PCR, and TCRdb kept only the in-frame ones, dropping some. That table is the source of V, J and clone size, and D and trimming were worked out from the DNA. This sample carries tens of thousands of clones, around 89% of them seen once, and the ten largest clones take approximately 6.8%.

This TCR was recovered from a woman over 75 with acute or convalescent COVID-19. V is TRBV5-4 and J is TRBJ2-2; TRBD2 agrees at 7 bases. The specimen sequenced was peripheral blood. CDR3 loop: CASSFAGVNTGELFF. The CDR3 DNA sequence: TGTGCCAGCAGCTTCGCGGGAGTAAACACCGGGGAGCTGTTTTTT.